The 5 T cell receptor beta chains listed next were all sequenced from one sample in a study of cytomegalovirus exposure and HLA in healthy donors. Primers included in the PCR were 60 Vbeta and 13 Jbeta primers. Sequenced by immunoSEQ multiplex PCR; TCRdb stores in-frame clones only, minus some. The sample records about 120,000 clones, 65% to 80% being singletons. The sequencing input was PBMCs. The receptors come from a man younger than 40 in good health and CMV-seronegative.

This clone showed up just once. The V call is TRBV28, the J call TRBJ1-5, with 7 positions matching TRBD1. The CDR3 runs to 15 residues. The V segment lost 3 bases and the J segment 3 bases; nucleotides outside the gene matches: 5. The germline CDR1 and CDR2 sequences are MDHEN and SYDVKM. The CDR3 protein is CASSFRDRANQPQHF. The CDR3 DNA is TGTGCCAGCAGTTTTCGGGACAGAGCCAATCAGCCCCAGCATTTT. The full variable domain, in which reference TRBV28 and TRBJ1-5 provide the parts outside the CDR3, is DVKVTQSSRYLVKRTGEKVFLECVQDMDHENMFWYRQDPGLGLRLIYFSYDVKMKEKGDIPEGYSVSREKKERFSLILESASTNQTSMYLCASSFRDRANQPQHFGDGTRLSIL.

V and J are TRBV19 and TRBJ2-7; 7 nucleotides align to TRBD1. After removal of 6 bases from V and 3 bases from J, the junction contained 11 bases not matched to a gene. Germline CDR1 LNHDA, CDR2 SQIVND (reference sequence). CDR3 length: 15 amino acids. The CDR3 here is CASSYYPGQIYEQYF. The CDR3 region has the DNA TGTGCCAGTAGCTACTACCCGGGACAGATCTACGAGCAGTACTTC.

The chain links TRBV28 to TRBJ2-3; 7 bases are shared with TRBD1. The CDR3 has 15 residues. V trimming: 2 bases; J trimming: 2 bases; junction bases outside the gene matches: 4. Germline V gives CDR1 MDHEN, CDR2 SYDVKM. The DNA of the CDR3 is TGTGCCAGCAGTTTACGGGACAGCTTCACAGATACGCAGTATTTT. Amino acids: CASSLRDSFTDTQYF.

This clone was counted a few times. The chain combines TRBV19 with TRBJ2-6, with 10 bases aligning to TRBD1. This CDR3 contains 16 residues. Trimming at V came to 4 bases and at J to 0 bases, leaving 0 bases not matched to a gene. Per the germline V gene, CDR1 is LNHDA and CDR2 is SQIVND (reference sequence). The CDR3 loop is CASSRTGGSGANVLTF. The CDR3 nucleotides are TGTGCCAGTAGTAGGACAGGGGGCTCTGGGGCCAACGTCCTGACTTTC.

The V gene is TRBV27, the J gene TRBJ2-7, with D possibly matching TRBD1 (5 bases). V gave up 2 bases and J gave up 0 bases, with 8 bases separating them. CDR3 length: 14 amino acids. Germline V CDR1 and CDR2: MNHEY, SMNVEV (reference sequence). Here the CDR3 reads CASSLAGNSYEQYF. The CDR3 DNA reads TGTGCCAGCAGTTTAGCAGGGAACTCCTACGAGCAGTACTTC.